These 27 T cell receptor beta chains originate from one sample sequenced in a study of blood T cell repertoires in COVID-19. The table came from immunoSEQ multiplex PCR; TCRdb's copy has only in-frame clones and leaves some out. The profile shows a few hundred thousand clones, 86% of them singletons. Material: peripheral blood. Source of these receptors: a woman under 40 with active or convalescent COVID-19.

This rearrangement joins TRBV5-6 to TRBJ2-7, with 8 bases aligning to TRBD2. This CDR3 contains 16 residues. Trimming cost V 0 bases and J 3 bases; bases outside gene matches: 8. Germline V lookup: CDR1 SGHDT, CDR2 YYEEEE. CDR3 DNA: TGTGCCAGCAGCTTGGCCGCCGTGGGACTAGTCTACGAGCAGTACTTC. Translated: CASSLAAVGLVYEQYF.

The chain joins TRBV5-6 to TRBJ1-2; weak D call: TRBD1 (6 bases). V lost 0 bases to trimming and J lost 4 bases, with 16 bases between them. Germline values: CDR1 SGHDT, CDR2 YYEEEE. There are 16 residues in the CDR3. The CDR3: CASSLEGPQGGYGYTF. The CDR3, as DNA: TGTGCCAGCAGCTTGGAAGGCCCACAGGGTGGCTATGGCTACACCTTC.

The chain combines TRBV5-5 with TRBJ1-1; possible D gene TRBD1, 6 bases. Germline assignment: CDR1 SGHKS and CDR2 YYEKEE (reference sequence). The CDR3 covers 16 residues. Trimming took 3 bases from V and 6 from J, leaving 21 bases between them. CDR3 protein: CASSWGQGIGVAEAFF. The DNA for the CDR3 is TGTGCCAGCAGCTGGGGGCAGGGGATTGGTGTCGCTGAAGCTTTCTTT.

The J gene is TRBJ2-5, the V gene TRBV29-1; 7 nucleotides match TRBD1. The germline V gene encodes CDR1 SQVTM and CDR2 ANQGSEA. The V segment lost 4 bases and the J segment 5 bases; nucleotides outside the gene matches: 4. The CDR3 spans 12 residues. The CDR3 DNA is TGCAGCGTTGCGAGGGGGCCCGAGACCCAGTACTTC. Amino acids: CSVARGPETQYF.

The rearrangement uses TRBV28 and TRBJ1-6; D not resolved. V lost 3 bases and J 2 bases, leaving 5 bases between the germline ends. The V gene's germline CDR1 is MDHEN and CDR2 SYDVKM. The CDR3 covers 14 residues. The chain's CDR3 is CASSLGPYNSPLHF. CDR3 DNA: TGTGCCAGCAGTTTGGGCCCCTATAATTCACCCCTCCACTTT.

As DNA, the CDR3 is TGTGCCAGCAGCCCATCAGATCGACTAGCGGGGAGCGAGCAGTTCTTC. It yields the protein CASSPSDRLAGSEQFF. This chain uses TRBV6-4 with TRBJ2-1; 11 nucleotides align to TRBD2. The CDR3 loop spans 16 amino acids. Looked up from germline, CDR1 is MRHNA and CDR2 is SNTAGT. Trimming took 6 bases from V and 10 from J; bases not matched to a gene: 14.

This clone showed up just once. The chain employs TRBV5-1 and TRBJ2-3, with TRBD2 matching over 9 bases. This CDR3 is 18 amino acids long. Germline V gene lookup returns CDR1 SGHRS and CDR2 YFSETQ. The ends lost 4 bases at V and 2 bases at J; junction bases unmatched: 14. The CDR3 DNA is TGCGCCAGCAGCCCCAGGGGTACCAGCGGGGGGTACACAGATACGCAGTATTTT. As protein: CASSPRGTSGGYTDTQYF.

The J gene is TRBJ2-7, the V gene TRBV5-4, with D possibly matching TRBD2 (6 bases). Germline CDR1 and CDR2: SGHNT and YYREEE (reference sequence). CDR3 length: 15 amino acids. The V end was cut by 0 bases, the J end by 2 bases, with 12 bases between. DNA of the CDR3: TGTGCCAGCAGCTTGGCCAGAGGGGAGGCCTACGAGCAGTACTTC. Its translation: CASSLARGEAYEQYF.

This chain links TRBV19 with TRBJ1-4; 7 positions agree with TRBD1. The CDR3 is made up of 14 amino acids. CDR1 LNHDA and CDR2 SQIVND come from the germline V gene (reference sequence). The trim removed 4 bases at V and 5 bases at J, leaving 4 bases unmatched. The CDR3 here is CASSTGTVNEKLFF. The DNA of the CDR3 is TGTGCCAGTAGTACCGGGACAGTAAATGAAAAACTGTTTTTT.

This chain connects TRBV28 to TRBJ1-1; the match to TRBD1 covers 9 bases. Germline assignment: CDR1 MDHEN and CDR2 SYDVKM. Losses at the gene ends were 1 base for V and 7 bases for J; bases not matched to a gene: 4. The CDR3 is 14 residues long. This chain's CDR3 is CASSLYRGRSEAFF. The DNA for the CDR3 is TGTGCCAGCAGTTTATACAGGGGGCGAAGTGAAGCTTTCTTT.

The V call is TRBV3-1 (or the pseudogene TRBV3-2), the J call TRBJ1-4; D possibly corresponds to TRBD1 (5 bases). Between the trimmed V and J ends, which lost 3 bases and 5 bases, there was a span of 13 bases. This CDR3 has 15 amino acids. Germline-derived CDR1 and CDR2 are LGHDT and YNNKEL (reference sequence). CDR3 bases: TGTGCCAGCAGCCAGGGAACAGGCGTGAATGAAAAACTGTTTTTT. Residues: CASSQGTGVNEKLFF.

The chain links TRBV13 to TRBJ1-4; 12 positions match TRBD1. The CDR3 loop spans 16 amino acids. With 2 bases clipped from V and 6 bases from J, the junction kept 4 bases outside the gene matches. CDR1 PRHDT and CDR2 FYEKMQ come from the germline V gene (reference sequence). CDR3 region: CASSLWDRGPDEKLFF. Here the CDR3 DNA reads TGTGCCAGCAGCTTATGGGACAGGGGGCCGGATGAAAAACTGTTTTTT.

The chain couples TRBV6-6 to TRBJ1-1; a weak D match, TRBD1 (6 bases). The CDR3 runs 13 residues. Trimming shortened V by 6 bases and J by 1 base, and 9 bases separated the two germline ends. CDR1 and CDR2 (germline): MNHNY, SVGAGI (reference sequence). CDR3 residues: CASRRGGNTEAFF. CDR3 nucleotide sequence: TGTGCCAGCAGGAGAGGGGGGAACACTGAAGCTTTCTTT.

The chain couples TRBV4-3 to TRBJ1-1, with D perhaps matching TRBD1 (6 bases). V was shortened by 7 bases and J by 0 bases, with 9 bases between the two germline ends. The CDR3 loop spans 13 amino acids. The germline V gene has CDR1 LGHNA and CDR2 YSLEER. The CDR3: CASTTGMNTEAFF. The CDR3 DNA sequence: TGCGCCAGCACTACAGGGATGAACACTGAAGCTTTCTTT.

The rearrangement joins TRBV19 to TRBJ1-6; 10 bases fit TRBD1. Germline CDR1 and CDR2: LNHDA and SQIVND (reference sequence). The CDR3 has 14 amino acids. The V and J ends lost 5 bases and 10 bases, in that order; junction bases with no gene match: 5. The CDR3 loop is CASSFGTGDSPLHF. The CDR3 bases are TGTGCCAGTAGTTTTGGGACAGGGGACTCACCCCTCCACTTT.

The chain recombines TRBV9 with TRBJ2-1; tentative D call: TRBD2 (6 bases). Germline CDR1 SGDLS, CDR2 YYNGEE. Trimming shortened V by 4 bases and J by 2 bases, and 13 bases separated the two germline ends. The CDR3 is 15 residues long. Written as DNA, the CDR3 is TGTGCCAGCAGCCCCGGAGGGGCGACCTACAATGAGCAGTTCTTC. It encodes CASSPGGATYNEQFF.

This rearrangement joins TRBV4-1 to TRBJ1-5; tentatively, D is TRBD1 (6 bases). The V end was cut by 1 base, the J end by 6 bases, with 19 bases between. The CDR3 consists of 17 residues. The germline V gene encodes CDR1 MGHRA and CDR2 YSYEKL. The chain's CDR3 is CASSQGPGQRIGQPQHF. The DNA of the CDR3 is TGCGCCAGCAGCCAAGGCCCGGGACAAAGAATCGGTCAGCCCCAGCATTTT.

The chain employs TRBV6-5 and TRBJ1-2; 10 nucleotides agree with TRBD1. The germline V gene encodes CDR1 MNHEY and CDR2 SVGAGI. This CDR3 comprises 15 residues. After removal of 6 bases from V and 7 bases from J, the junction contained 11 bases not matched to a gene. DNA for the CDR3: TGTGCCAGCAGCCTACCGACAGGGGGCGCGGGTGGCTACACCTTC. It specifies CASSLPTGGAGGYTF.

The chain links TRBV6-4 to TRBJ2-3, with TRBD2 matching over 8 bases. The CDR3 is 15 amino acids. Trimming took 5 bases from V and 5 from J; bases not matched to a gene: 9. Germline CDR1 reads MRHNA; CDR2 reads SNTAGT. CDR3 sequence (DNA): TGTGCCAGCAGTCGCGGGGGGCCCGGGGGAGATACGCAGTATTTT. Its translation: CASSRGGPGGDTQYF.

This rearrangement joins TRBV2 to TRBJ1-3; 8 bases match TRBD1. CDR1 and CDR2 from the germline V gene are SNHLY and FYNNEI. This CDR3 has 12 residues. After removal of 10 bases from V and 5 bases from J, the junction contained 4 bases not matched to a gene. The CDR3 is CATRTGRNTIYF. CDR3 DNA sequence: TGTGCCACCCGGACAGGGAGAAACACCATATATTTT.

J is TRBJ1-2 and V is TRBV19; perhaps TRBD1 as D (5 bases). The CDR3 extends over 14 amino acids. Germline-derived CDR1 and CDR2 are LNHDA and SQIVND (reference sequence). Trimming shortened V by 7 bases and J by 7 bases, and 19 bases separated the two germline ends. The CDR3: CASTAPWRGSGYTF. As DNA, the CDR3 is TGTGCCAGTACCGCCCCTTGGAGGGGAAGTGGCTACACCTTC.

This clone has a single count. The gene calls are TRBV4-3 and TRBJ1-1; 7 bases agree with TRBD1. CDR3 length equals 13 residues. Germline V lookup: CDR1 LGHNA, CDR2 YSLEER. V lost 2 bases and J lost 11; bases outside the gene matches: 8. The DNA of the CDR3 is TGCGCCAGCAGCCAATTGACAGGGACCTTGGCTTTCTTT. Amino acid sequence: CASSQLTGTLAFF.

V gene TRBV5-1 combines with J gene TRBJ2-5, with 8 bases identical to TRBD1. The CDR3 loop spans 14 amino acids. Germline V gives CDR1 SGHRS, CDR2 YFSETQ. Unmatched junction bases numbered 7, after V lost 6 bases and J lost 3 bases. DNA of the CDR3: TGCGCCAGCAAAACCGGGACAGGTGAAGAGACCCAGTACTTC. Translating gives CASKTGTGEETQYF.

V gene TRBV5-7 combines with J gene TRBJ2-7; 10 nucleotides match TRBD1. TRBV5-7 is flagged as an ORF with uncertain function. The CDR3 loop spans 14 amino acids. J was trimmed by 4 bases and V by 5 bases; bases with no gene match: 6. The CDR3 spells CASRGQGTPYEQYF. The CDR3 DNA sequence: TGTGCCAGCAGGGGACAGGGGACACCTTACGAGCAGTACTTC.

The genes are TRBV19 and TRBJ1-2, with D tentatively TRBD1 (6 bases). Trimming took 8 bases from V and 5 from J, leaving 15 bases between them. CDR1 is LNHDA and CDR2 is SQIVND in the germline V gene (reference sequence). The CDR3 runs 13 residues. The CDR3 nucleotides read TGTGCCAGTCGCCGGGACAAGGCTTATGGCTACACCTTC. This codes for CASRRDKAYGYTF.

The chain uses TRBV23-1 and TRBJ1-2; no definite D call. TRBV23-1 is treated as an ORF (open reading frame) with a function not yet certain. V gave up 7 bases and J gave up 6 bases, with 15 bases separating them. CDR3 length: 13 amino acids. The DNA for the CDR3 is TGCGCCAGCATCCCCAGGAGGTGTCATGGCTACACCTTC. This translates into CASIPRRCHGYTF.

The chain combines TRBV30 with TRBJ2-6, with TRBD1 identical over 12 bases. The V gene's germline CDR1 is GTSNPN and CDR2 SVGIG (reference sequence). Germline trimming cut 2 bases from V and 3 bases from J; bases unmatched to any gene: 5. The CDR3 is made up of 17 amino acids. CDR3 DNA: TGTGCCTGGAGTTGGGGACAGGGGGCTTTTGGGGCCAACGTCCTGACTTTC. Amino acids: CAWSWGQGAFGANVLTF.